This entry features one T cell receptor beta chain sequence. The protocol was immunoSEQ multiplex PCR, while the TCRdb copy is restricted to in-frame clones and leaves out a portion. The profile shows about 2 million clones, 85% to 95% of them singletons. This sample was taken from a study of shared clonotypes between healthy human individuals. Study background: Each donor contributed plates that comprised three CD4 naive, three CD4 memory, two CD8 naive and one CD8 memory.

Germline assignment: CDR1 LNHNV and CDR2 YYDKDF (reference sequence). The V end lost 3 bases, the J end lost 5 bases, and 11 bases lay between the germline ends. There are 13 residues in the CDR3. The chain carries TRBV15 and TRBJ2-7; D not resolved. Input material: naive CD4+ T cells sorted from blood. Sample subset: CD45RA+ positively selected. The TCR comes from a man aged 18 to 30 in good health. The CDR3 bases are TGTGCCACCAGCAGGGGGAAGTACGACGAGCAGTACTTC. Protein sequence: CATSRGKYDEQYF.